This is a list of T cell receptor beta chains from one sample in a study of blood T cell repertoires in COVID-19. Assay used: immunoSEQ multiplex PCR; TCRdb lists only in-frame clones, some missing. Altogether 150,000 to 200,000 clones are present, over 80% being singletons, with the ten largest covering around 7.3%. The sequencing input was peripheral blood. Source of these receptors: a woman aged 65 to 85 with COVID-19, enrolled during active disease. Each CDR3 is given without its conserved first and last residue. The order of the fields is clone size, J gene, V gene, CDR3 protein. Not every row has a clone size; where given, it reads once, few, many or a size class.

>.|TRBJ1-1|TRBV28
ASSRTAPSRTEAF
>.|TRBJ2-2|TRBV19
ASSFLAGASTGELF
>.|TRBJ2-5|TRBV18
ASSPFLGTGQETQY
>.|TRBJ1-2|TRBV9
ASSFRGNYGYT
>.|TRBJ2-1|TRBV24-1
ATSEPLAGGPDEQF
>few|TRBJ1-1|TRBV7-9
ASTLGGVGTEAF
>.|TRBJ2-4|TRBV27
ASSRQGGNIQY
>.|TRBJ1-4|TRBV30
AWTSGWNEKLF
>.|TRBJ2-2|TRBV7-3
ASSLALVSGELF
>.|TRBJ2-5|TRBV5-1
ASSRATWDTQETQY
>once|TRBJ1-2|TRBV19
ASSGTGEFGYT
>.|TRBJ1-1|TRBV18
ASSPREGYTEAF
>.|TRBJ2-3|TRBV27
ASSLGRRTDTQY
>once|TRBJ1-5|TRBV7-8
ASSLNSFQPQH
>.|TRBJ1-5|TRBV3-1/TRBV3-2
ASSRRQVNQPQH
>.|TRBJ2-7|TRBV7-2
ASSALAGGIREQY
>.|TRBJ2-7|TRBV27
ASSLSGHRGEFSYEQY
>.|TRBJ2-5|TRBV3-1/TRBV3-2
ASSQDRAAGVAETQY
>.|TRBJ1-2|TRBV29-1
SVMGQGSSNYGYT
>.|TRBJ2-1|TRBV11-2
ASSSLAHPYNEQF
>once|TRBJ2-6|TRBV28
ASSFSLSGANVLT
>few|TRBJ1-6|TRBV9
ANLLEAHSPLH
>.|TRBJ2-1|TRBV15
ATSGLSGSNEQF
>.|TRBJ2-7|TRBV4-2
ASSQDGTSGSYEQY
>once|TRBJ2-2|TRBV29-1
SVGVVAGDTGELF
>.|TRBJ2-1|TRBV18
ASSPRTSGNNEQF
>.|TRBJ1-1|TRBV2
ASSLDRKAF
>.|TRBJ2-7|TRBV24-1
ATSGRGQHYEQY
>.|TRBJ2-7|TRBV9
ASSVGGSATYEQY
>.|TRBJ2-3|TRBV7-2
ASSSLLAGVTDTQY
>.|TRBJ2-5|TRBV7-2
ASTPGAGSGQETQY
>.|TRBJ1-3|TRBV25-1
ASSAYGRTGNTIY
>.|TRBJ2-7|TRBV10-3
AITGDSSSYEQY
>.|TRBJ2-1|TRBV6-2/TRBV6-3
ASSSTPLANEQF
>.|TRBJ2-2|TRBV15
ATRRGFSSGANTGELF
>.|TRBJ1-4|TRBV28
ASRTNSFATNEKLF
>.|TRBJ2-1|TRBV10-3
AISDRAGGVDEQF
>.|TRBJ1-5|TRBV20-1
SASGTVGQPQH
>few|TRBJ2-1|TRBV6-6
ASSYPTGGRINEQF
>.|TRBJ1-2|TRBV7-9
ASQSTPPGGYT
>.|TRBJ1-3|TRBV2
ASSEALGQKGNTIY
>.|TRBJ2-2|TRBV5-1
ASSLQPGGANTGELF
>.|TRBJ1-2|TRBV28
ASSRAQPNYGYT
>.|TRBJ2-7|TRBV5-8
ASSPNLLTYEQY